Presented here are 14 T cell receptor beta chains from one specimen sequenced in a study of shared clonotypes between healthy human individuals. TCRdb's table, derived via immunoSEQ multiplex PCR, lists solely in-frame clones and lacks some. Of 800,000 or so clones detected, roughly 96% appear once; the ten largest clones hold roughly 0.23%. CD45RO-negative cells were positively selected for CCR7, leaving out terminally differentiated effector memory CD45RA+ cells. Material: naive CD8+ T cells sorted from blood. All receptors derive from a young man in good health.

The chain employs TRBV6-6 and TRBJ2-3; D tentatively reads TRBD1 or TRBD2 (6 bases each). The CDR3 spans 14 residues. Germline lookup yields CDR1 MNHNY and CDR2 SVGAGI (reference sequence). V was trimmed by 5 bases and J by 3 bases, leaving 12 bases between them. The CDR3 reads CASSGGPGTDTQYF. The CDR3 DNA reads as TGTGCCAGCAGTGGGGGGCCGGGGACAGATACGCAGTATTTT.

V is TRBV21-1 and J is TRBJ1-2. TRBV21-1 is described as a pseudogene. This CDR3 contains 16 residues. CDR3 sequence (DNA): TGTGCCAGCAGCAAGCGGACGGGCGGAGAATCGTTTGGCTACACCTTC. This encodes CASSKRTGGESFGYTF.

CDR3 residues: CASSAALANPTDTQYF. CDR3 nucleotides: TGTGCCAGCAGCGCTGCCCTAGCGAATCCCACAGATACGCAGTATTTT. The genes are TRBV7-9 and TRBJ2-3; a possible D gene is TRBD2 (6 bases). This CDR3 region has 16 residues. Germline V lookup: CDR1 SEHNR, CDR2 FQNEAQ (reference sequence). V lost 5 bases and J 2 bases, leaving 17 bases between the germline ends.

CDR3 amino acids: CASGLTSGRGQETQYF. CDR3 nucleotides: TGTGCTAGTGGCCTGACTAGCGGGAGAGGTCAAGAGACCCAGTACTTC. This sequence joins TRBV12-5 and TRBJ2-5, with TRBD2 matching 12 bases. The CDR3 extends over 16 amino acids. V lost 6 bases and J lost 2; bases outside the gene matches: 7. Germline V gives CDR1 LGHNT, CDR2 FRNRAP. Combining the CDR3 with reference TRBV12-5 and TRBJ2-5 gives the whole variable domain DARVTQTPRHKVTEMGQEVTMRCQPILGHNTVFWYRQTMMQGLELLAYFRNRAPLDDSGMPKDRFSAEMPDATLATLKIQPSEPRDSAVYFCASGLTSGRGQETQYFGPGTRLLVL.

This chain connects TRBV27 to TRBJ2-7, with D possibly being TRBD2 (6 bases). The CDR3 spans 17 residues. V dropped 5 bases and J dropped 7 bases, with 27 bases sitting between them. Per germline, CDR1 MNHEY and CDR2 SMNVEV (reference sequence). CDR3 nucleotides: TGTGCCAGCAGTCCGAACCCTTACAGACTAGATATGGTAGAGCAGTACTTC. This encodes CASSPNPYRLDMVEQYF.

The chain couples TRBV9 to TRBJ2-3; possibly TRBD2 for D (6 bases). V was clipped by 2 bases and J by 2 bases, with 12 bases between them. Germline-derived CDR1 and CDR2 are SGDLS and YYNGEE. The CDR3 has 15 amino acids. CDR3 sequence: CASSVDGGITDTQYF. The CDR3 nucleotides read TGTGCCAGCAGCGTTGACGGCGGGATCACAGATACGCAGTATTTT.

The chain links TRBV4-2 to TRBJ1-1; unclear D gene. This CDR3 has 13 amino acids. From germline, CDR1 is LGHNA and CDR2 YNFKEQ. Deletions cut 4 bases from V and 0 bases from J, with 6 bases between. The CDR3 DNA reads TGTGCCAGCAGCCGGAGTTTGAACACTGAAGCTTTCTTT. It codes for CASSRSLNTEAFF.

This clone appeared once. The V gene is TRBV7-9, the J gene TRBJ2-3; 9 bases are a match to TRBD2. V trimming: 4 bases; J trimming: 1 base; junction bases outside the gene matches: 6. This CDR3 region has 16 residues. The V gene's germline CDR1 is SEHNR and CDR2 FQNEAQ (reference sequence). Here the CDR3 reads CASSSPREGGTDTQYF. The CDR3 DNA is TGTGCCAGCAGCTCGCCGCGGGAGGGAGGCACAGATACGCAGTATTTT.

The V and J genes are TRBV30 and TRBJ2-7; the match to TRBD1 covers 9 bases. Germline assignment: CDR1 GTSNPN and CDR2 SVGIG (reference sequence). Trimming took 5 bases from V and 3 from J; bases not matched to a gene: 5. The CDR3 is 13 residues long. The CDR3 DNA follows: TGTGCCTGGGGGACAGGGCTTCACTACGAGCAGTACTTC. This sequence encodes CAWGTGLHYEQYF.

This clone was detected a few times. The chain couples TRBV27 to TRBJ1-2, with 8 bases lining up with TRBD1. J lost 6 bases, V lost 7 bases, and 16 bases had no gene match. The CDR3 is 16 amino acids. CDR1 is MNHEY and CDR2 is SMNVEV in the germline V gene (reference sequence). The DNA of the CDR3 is TGTGCCAGCACCACAAGGGAGTCAGGGGGCGGCAATGGCTACACCTTC. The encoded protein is CASTTRESGGGNGYTF.

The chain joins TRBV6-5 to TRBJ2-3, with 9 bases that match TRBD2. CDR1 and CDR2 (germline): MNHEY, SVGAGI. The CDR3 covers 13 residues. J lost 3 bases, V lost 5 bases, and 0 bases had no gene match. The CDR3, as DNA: TGTGCCAGCAGTGGACTAGCGACAGATACGCAGTATTTT. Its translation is CASSGLATDTQYF.

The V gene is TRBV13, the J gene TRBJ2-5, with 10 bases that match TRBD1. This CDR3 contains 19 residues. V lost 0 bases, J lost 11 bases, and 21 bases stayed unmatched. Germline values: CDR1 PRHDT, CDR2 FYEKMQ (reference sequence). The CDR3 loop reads CASSLGHVTGGEKQEVQYF. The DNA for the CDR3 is TGTGCCAGCAGCTTAGGCCATGTGACAGGGGGCGAAAAACAAGAGGTACAGTACTTC.

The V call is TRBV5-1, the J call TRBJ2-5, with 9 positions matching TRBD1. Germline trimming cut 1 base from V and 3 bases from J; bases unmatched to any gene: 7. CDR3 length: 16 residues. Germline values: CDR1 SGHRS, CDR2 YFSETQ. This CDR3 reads CASSLRGQGREETQYF. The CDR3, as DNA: TGCGCCAGCAGCTTGAGGGGACAGGGTAGGGAAGAGACCCAGTACTTC.

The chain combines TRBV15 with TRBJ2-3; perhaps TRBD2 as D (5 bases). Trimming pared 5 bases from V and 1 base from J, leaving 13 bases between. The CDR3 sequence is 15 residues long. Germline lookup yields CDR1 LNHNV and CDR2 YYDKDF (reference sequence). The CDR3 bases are TGTGCCACCAGCCGAAGGCCAGCGGGCACAGATACGCAGTATTTT. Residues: CATSRRPAGTDTQYF. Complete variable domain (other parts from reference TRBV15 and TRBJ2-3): DAMVIQNPRYQVTQFGKPVTLSCSQTLNHNVMYWYQQKSSQAPKLLFHYYDKDFNNEADTPDNFQSRRPNTSFCFLDIRSPGLGDTAMYLCATSRRPAGTDTQYFGPGTRLTVL.